This TCR beta chain appears in the sequencing data of a study of CD8+CD57+ T cells in acquired aplastic anemia. Study observations and caveats: Both patients and controls carried the same twenty-nine CD8+ CDR3 sequences.

Germline loops: CDR1 LNHDA, CDR2 SQIVND (reference sequence). The length of the CDR3 is 17 residues. J lost 4 bases, V lost 7 bases, and 15 bases had no gene match. CD8+CD57+ cell expansion, shown by flow cytometry, had occurred in the patients selected for sequencing. According to the study, genomic DNA was the template for TCR beta VDJ and CDR3 profiling. In TCRdb, the reads were re-called with MiXCR into one record per CDR3 protein. This sample has some 200,000 distinct CDR3 sequences; under 55% occur once, and the top ten carry 20%. In its sample, this clonotype was seen many times. No antigen is known for it.

The chain has TRBV19 and TRBJ1-5; 8 nucleotides align to TRBD1. The source of this sequence is a human donor with aplastic anemia. Sequencing was done on a sample of sorted CD4+, CD8+, or CD8+CD57+ T cells (not recorded which) from PBMCs. The CDR3 region is CASKRRPGTGDNQPQHF. In DNA form, the CDR3 reads TGTGCCAGTAAGAGGAGGCCCGGGACAGGCGATAATCAGCCCCAGCATTTT.